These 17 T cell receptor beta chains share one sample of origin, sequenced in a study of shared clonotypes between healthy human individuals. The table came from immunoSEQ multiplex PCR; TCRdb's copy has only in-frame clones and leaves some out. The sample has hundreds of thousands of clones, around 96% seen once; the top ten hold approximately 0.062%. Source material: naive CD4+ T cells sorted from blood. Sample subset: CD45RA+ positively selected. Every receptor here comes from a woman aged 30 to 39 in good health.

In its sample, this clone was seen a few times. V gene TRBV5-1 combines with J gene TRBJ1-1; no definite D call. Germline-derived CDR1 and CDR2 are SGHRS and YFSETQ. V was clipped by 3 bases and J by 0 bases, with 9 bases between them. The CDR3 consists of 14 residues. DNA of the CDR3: TGCGCCAGCAGCTGGGAACTTGTGAACACTGAAGCTTTCTTT. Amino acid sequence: CASSWELVNTEAFF. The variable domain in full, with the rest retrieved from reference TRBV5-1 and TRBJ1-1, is KAGVTQTPRYLIKTRGQQVTLSCSPISGHRSVSWYQQTPGQGLQFLFEYFSETQRNKGNFPGRFSGRQFSNSRSEMNVSTLELGDSALYLCASSWELVNTEAFFGQGTRLTVV.

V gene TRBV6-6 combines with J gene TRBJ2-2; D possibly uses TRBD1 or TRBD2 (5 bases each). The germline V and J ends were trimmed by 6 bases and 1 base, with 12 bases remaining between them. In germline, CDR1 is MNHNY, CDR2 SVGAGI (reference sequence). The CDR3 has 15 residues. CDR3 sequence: CASSHGAENTGELFF. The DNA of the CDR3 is TGTGCCAGCAGCCACGGGGCAGAGAACACCGGGGAGCTGTTTTTT.

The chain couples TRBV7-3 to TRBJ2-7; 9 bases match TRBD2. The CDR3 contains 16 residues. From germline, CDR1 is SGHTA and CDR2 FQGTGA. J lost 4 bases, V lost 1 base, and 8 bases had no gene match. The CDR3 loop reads CASSLIPTSGKYEQYF. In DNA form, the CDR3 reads TGTGCCAGCAGCTTAATCCCGACTAGCGGAAAATACGAGCAGTACTTC.

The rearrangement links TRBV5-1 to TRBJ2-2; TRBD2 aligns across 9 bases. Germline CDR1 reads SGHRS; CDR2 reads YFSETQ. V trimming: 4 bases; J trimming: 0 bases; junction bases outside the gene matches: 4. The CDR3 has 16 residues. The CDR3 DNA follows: TGCGCCAGCAGCGGGTCTAGCGGGACGAACACCGGGGAGCTGTTTTTT. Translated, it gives CASSGSSGTNTGELFF.

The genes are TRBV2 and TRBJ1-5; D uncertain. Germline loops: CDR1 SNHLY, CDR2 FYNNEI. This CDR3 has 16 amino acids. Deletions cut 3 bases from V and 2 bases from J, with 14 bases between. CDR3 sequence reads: CASSEFGLVGNQPQHF. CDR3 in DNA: TGTGCCAGCAGTGAGTTTGGTCTCGTTGGCAATCAGCCCCAGCATTTT.

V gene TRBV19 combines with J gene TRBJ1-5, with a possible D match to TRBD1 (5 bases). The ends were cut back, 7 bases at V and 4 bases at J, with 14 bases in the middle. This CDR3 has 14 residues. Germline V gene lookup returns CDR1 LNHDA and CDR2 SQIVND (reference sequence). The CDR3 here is CASTPGGGNQPQHF. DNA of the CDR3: TGTGCCAGTACCCCGGGGGGGGGTAATCAGCCCCAGCATTTT.

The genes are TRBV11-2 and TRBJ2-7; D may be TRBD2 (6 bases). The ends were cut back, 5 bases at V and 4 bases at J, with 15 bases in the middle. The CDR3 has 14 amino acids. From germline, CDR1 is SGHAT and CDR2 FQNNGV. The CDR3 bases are TGTGCCAGCAGCCCCCATATGGGAGGATACGAGCAGTACTTC. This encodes CASSPHMGGYEQYF.

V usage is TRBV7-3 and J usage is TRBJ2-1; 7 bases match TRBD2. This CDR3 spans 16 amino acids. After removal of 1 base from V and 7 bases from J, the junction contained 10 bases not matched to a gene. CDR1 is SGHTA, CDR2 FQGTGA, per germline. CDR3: CASSLRTLGEGNEQFF. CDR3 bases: TGTGCCAGCAGCTTAAGGACCCTCGGGGAGGGAAATGAGCAGTTCTTC. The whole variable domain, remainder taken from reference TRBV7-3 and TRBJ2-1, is GAGVSQTPSNKVTEKGKYVELRCDPISGHTALYWYRQSLGQGPEFLIYFQGTGAADDSGLPNDRFFAVRPEGSVSTLKIQRTERGDSAVYLCASSLRTLGEGNEQFFGPGTRLTVL.

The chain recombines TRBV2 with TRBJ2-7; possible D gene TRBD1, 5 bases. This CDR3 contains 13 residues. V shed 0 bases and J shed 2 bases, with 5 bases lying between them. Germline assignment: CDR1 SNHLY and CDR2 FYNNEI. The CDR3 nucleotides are TGTGCCAGCAGTGAAGCGGGGCCCTACGAGCAGTACTTC. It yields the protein CASSEAGPYEQYF.

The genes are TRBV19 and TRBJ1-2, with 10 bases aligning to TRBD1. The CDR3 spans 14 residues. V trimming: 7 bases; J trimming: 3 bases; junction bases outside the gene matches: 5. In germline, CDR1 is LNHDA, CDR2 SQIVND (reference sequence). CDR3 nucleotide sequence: TGTGCCAGTACCCCCGGACAGGGGGACTATGGCTACACCTTC. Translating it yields CASTPGQGDYGYTF.

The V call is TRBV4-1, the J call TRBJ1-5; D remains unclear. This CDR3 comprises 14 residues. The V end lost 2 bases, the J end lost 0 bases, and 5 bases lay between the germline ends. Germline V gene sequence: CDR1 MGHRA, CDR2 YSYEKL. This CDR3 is CASSQWRSNQPQHF. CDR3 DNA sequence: TGCGCCAGCAGCCAATGGCGTAGCAATCAGCCCCAGCATTTT.

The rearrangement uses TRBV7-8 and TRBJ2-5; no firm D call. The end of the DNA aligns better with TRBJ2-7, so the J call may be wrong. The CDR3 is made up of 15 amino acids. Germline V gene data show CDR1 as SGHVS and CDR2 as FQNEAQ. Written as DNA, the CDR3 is TGTGCCAGCAGCTTAGTAGCTCCGAGCTCCTACGAGCAGTACTTC. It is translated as CASSLVAPSSYEQYF.

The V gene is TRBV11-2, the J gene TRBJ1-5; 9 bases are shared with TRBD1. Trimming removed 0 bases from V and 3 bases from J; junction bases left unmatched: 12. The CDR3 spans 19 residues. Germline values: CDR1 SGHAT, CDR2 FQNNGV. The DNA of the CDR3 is TGTGCCAGCAGCTTAGACCCATGGACAGGGGAAGTGAACAATCAGCCCCAGCATTTT. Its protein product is CASSLDPWTGEVNNQPQHF.

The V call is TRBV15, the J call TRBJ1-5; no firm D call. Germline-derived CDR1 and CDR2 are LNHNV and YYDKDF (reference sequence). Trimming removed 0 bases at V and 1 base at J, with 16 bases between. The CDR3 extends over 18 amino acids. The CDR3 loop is CATSRDPAYWGSNQPQHF. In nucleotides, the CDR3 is TGTGCCACCAGCAGAGACCCCGCTTATTGGGGAAGCAATCAGCCCCAGCATTTT.

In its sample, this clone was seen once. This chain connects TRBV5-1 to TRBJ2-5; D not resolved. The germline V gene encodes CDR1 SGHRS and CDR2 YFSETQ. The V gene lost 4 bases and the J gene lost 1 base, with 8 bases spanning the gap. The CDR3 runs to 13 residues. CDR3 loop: CASSTRAQETQYF. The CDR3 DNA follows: TGCGCCAGCAGCACCCGGGCCCAAGAGACCCAGTACTTC.

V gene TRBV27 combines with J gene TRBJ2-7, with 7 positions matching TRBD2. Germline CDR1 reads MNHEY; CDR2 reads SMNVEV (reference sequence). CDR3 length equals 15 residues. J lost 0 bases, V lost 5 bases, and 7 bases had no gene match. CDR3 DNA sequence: TGTGCCAGCAGTCCCCGGGCGGGAGCCTCCTACGAGCAGTACTTC. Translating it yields CASSPRAGASYEQYF.

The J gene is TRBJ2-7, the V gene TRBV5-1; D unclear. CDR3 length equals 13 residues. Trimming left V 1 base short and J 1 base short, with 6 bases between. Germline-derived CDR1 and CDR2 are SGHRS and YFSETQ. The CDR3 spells CASSLTASYEQYF. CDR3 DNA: TGCGCCAGCAGCTTGACCGCTTCCTACGAGCAGTACTTC.